This T cell receptor beta chain is drawn from a study of blood T cell repertoires in COVID-19. Study context: Acute and convalescent COVID-19 samples came from the United States, Italy and Spain. From T cells, B-cell-depleted T cells, or PBMCs came the material, which was cDNA or gDNA.

Here immunoSEQ multiplex PCR was the method, and the copy in TCRdb shows in-frame clones only, minus some. The repertoire holds 150,000 to 200,000 clones, 90% seen once, with 0.5% to 0.75% in the top ten. There are 14 residues in the CDR3. V was clipped by 4 bases and J by 1 base, with 12 bases between them. Germline V gene lookup returns CDR1 SGDLS and CDR2 YYNGEE. Material: peripheral blood. This clonotype was obtained from a man over 45 with acute or convalescent COVID-19. The chain carries TRBV9 and TRBJ2-7; D is unresolved. CDR3 sequence (DNA): TGTGCCAGCAGCCCTTCCGGGTCATCCTACGAGCAGTACTTC. Its translation: CASSPSGSSYEQYF.